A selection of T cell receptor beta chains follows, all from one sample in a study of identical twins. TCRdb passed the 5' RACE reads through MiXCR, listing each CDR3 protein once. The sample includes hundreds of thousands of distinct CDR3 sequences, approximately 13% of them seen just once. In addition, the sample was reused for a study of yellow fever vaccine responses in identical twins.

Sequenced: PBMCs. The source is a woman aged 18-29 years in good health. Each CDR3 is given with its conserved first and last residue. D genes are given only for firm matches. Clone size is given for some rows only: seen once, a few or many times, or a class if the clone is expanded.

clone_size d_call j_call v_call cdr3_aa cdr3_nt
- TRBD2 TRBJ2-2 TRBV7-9 CASSEGLAGGFTGELFF TGTGCCAGCAGCGAGGGACTAGCGGGAGGTTTTACCGGGGAGCTGTTTTTT
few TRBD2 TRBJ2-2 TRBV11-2 CASSPRTSLNTGELFF TGTGCCAGCAGCCCCCGGACTAGCCTAAACACCGGGGAGCTGTTTTTT
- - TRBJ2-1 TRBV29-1 CSATRGSYNEQFF TGCAGCGCAACCAGGGGCTCCTACAATGAGCAGTTCTTC
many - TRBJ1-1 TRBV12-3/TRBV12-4 CASSQRGWGEAFF TGTGCCAGCAGCCAAAGGGGATGGGGTGAAGCTTTCTTT
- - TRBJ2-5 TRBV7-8 CASAGDFWETQYF TGTGCCAGCGCCGGGGACTTTTGGGAGACCCAGTACTTC
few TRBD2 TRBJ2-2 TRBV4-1 CASSSGASGYTGELFF TGCGCCAGCAGCTCCGGCGCTAGCGGATACACCGGGGAGCTGTTTTTT
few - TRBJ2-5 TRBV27 CASSFAGPPQETQYF TGTGCCAGCAGTTTTGCGGGCCCTCCTCAAGAGACCCAGTACTTC
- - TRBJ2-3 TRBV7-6 CASSPTGRPSTDTQYF TGTGCCAGCAGCCCGACGGGACGCCCCAGCACAGATACGCAGTATTTT
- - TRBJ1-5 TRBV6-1 CASSKLAGPNQPQHF TGTGCCAGCAGTAAGTTGGCAGGGCCTAATCAGCCCCAGCATTTT
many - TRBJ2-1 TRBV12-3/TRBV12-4 CASSHYYNEQFF TGTGCCAGCAGTCATTACTACAATGAGCAGTTCTTC
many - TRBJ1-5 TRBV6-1 CASSEQGNQPQHF TGTGCCAGCAGTGAACAGGGCAATCAGCCCCAGCATTTT
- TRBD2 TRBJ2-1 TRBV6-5 CASSYSGRDENNEQFF TGTGCCAGCAGTTACTCGGGGAGGGATGAGAACAATGAGCAGTTCTTC
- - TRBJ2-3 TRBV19 CASSYPGAEDTQYF TGTGCCAGTAGTTATCCAGGGGCTGAAGATACGCAGTATTTT
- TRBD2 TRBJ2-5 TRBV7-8 CASSFLAGEDARGTQYF TGTGCCAGCAGCTTCCTAGCGGGGGAAGACGCCCGCGGGACCCAGTACTTC
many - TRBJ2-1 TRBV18 CASSPSIGEQFF TGTGCCAGCTCACCATCCATCGGTGAGCAGTTCTTC
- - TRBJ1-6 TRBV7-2 CASSLGVGGRRSPLHF TGTGCCAGCAGCTTAGGGGTCGGCGGGCGGCGTTCACCCCTCCACTTT
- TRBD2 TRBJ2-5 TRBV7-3 CASSPQGASGSLGETQYF TGTGCCAGCAGCCCGCAAGGAGCTAGCGGGAGTCTCGGAGAGACCCAGTACTTC
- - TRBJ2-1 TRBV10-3 CAIRGFLENEQFF TGTGCCATCAGGGGGTTTTTGGAAAATGAGCAGTTCTTC
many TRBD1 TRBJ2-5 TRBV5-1 CASSLGQGRETQYF TGTGCCAGCAGTTTAGGACAGGGTCGAGAGACCCAGTACTTC
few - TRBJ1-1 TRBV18 CASSPLATGKNTEAFF TGTGCCAGCTCACCACTCGCGACAGGAAAAAACACTGAAGCTTTCTTT
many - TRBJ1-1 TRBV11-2 CASSLIPLWAFF TGTGCCAGCAGCTTAATCCCGCTGTGGGCTTTCTTT
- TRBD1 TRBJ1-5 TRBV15 CATSQRDRTGNQPQHF TGTGCCACCAGTCAGAGGGACAGGACTGGAAATCAGCCCCAGCATTTT
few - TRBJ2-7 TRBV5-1 CASSAGLIFSYEQYF TGCGCCAGCAGCGCTGGACTGATCTTCTCCTACGAGCAGTACTTC
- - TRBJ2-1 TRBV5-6 CASSLRGMNEQFF TGTGCCAGCAGCTTACGTGGGATGAATGAGCAGTTCTTC
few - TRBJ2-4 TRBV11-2 CASSSSPGAGRHYGNIQYF TGTGCCAGCAGCTCCTCCCCTGGGGCGGGGAGGCATTATGGCAACATTCAGTACTTC
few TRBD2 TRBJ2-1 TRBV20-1 CSASPGLAQNEQFF TGCAGTGCTAGTCCGGGACTAGCTCAGAATGAGCAGTTCTTC
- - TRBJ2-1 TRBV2 CASSEWGQQFF TGTGCCAGCAGTGAATGGGGGCAGCAGTTCTTC
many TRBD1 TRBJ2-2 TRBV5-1 CASSSTGGNTGELFF TGCGCCAGCAGCTCTACAGGGGGGAACACCGGGGAGCTGTTTTTT
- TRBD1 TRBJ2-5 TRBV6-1 CASSEVDTGTGGLVGETQYF TGTGCCAGCAGTGAAGTGGATACCGGGACAGGGGGGTTGGTGGGAGAGACCCAGTACTTC
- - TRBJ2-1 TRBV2 CASSAAAYSSYNEQFF TGTGCCAGCAGTGCCGCTGCTTACTCCTCCTACAATGAGCAGTTCTTC
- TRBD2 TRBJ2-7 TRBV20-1 CSARDPLADYDPYEQYF TGCAGTGCTAGAGATCCACTAGCGGATTACGACCCCTACGAGCAGTACTTC
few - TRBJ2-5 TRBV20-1 CSAEVTQYF TGCAGTGCTGAGGTGACCCAGTACTTC
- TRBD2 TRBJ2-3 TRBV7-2 CASSFPFGLAGGTAQYF TGTGCCAGCAGCTTTCCCTTTGGACTAGCGGGGGGGACCGCGCAGTATTTT
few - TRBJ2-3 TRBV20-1 CSASRYAASTDTQYF TGCAGTGCTAGTCGATACGCCGCATCCACAGATACGCAGTATTTT
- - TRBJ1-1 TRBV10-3 CAISESGPWAEAFF TGTGCCATCAGTGAGTCGGGGCCTTGGGCTGAAGCTTTCTTT
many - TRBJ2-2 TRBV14 CASSQANTGELFF TGTGCCAGCAGCCAAGCAAACACCGGGGAGCTGTTTTTT
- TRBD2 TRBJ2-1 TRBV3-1 CASSQAGTSGRSEQFF TGTGCCAGCAGCCAGGCCGGGACTAGCGGGAGAAGTGAGCAGTTCTTC
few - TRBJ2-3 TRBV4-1 CASSQGTSSTDTQYF TGCGCCAGCAGCCAGGGTACTTCTAGCACAGATACGCAGTATTTT
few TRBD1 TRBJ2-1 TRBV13 CASSSMGDRYNEQFF TGTGCCAGCAGCTCCATGGGGGACAGATACAATGAGCAGTTCTTC
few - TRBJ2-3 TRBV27 CASSRPYTDTQYF TGTGCCAGCAGCAGGCCTTACACAGATACGCAGTATTTT
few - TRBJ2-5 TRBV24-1 CATSDTGSPRETQYF TGTGCCACCAGTGACACGGGTTCTCCGCGAGAGACCCAGTACTTC
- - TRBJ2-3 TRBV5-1 CASSPDPFTDTQYF TGCGCCAGCAGCCCAGACCCTTTTACAGATACGCAGTATTTT
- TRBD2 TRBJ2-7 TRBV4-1 CASSQLAGGRGEQYF TGCGCCAGCAGCCAACTAGCGGGAGGGCGGGGGGAGCAGTACTTC
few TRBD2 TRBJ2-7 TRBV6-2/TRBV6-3 CASTTPQLAIGSYEQYF TGTGCCAGCACCACACCCCAACTAGCGATCGGCTCCTACGAGCAGTACTTC
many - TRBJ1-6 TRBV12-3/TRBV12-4 CASRHRDLRSPLHF TGTGCCAGCAGGCACAGGGATCTCCGTTCACCCCTCCACTTT
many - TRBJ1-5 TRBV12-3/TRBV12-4 CASSLSGRRNQPQHF TGTGCCAGCAGTTTATCGGGACGACGCAATCAGCCCCAGCATTTT
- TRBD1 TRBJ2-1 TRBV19 CASQGQGRNEQFF TGTGCCAGCCAGGGACAGGGGAGGAATGAGCAGTTCTTC
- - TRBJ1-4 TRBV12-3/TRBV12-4 CASQGFEKLFF TGTGCCAGTCAGGGGTTTGAAAAACTGTTTTTT
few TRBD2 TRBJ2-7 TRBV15 CATGSGSTPYEQYF TGTGCCACCGGTAGCGGGAGCACCCCCTACGAGCAGTACTTC
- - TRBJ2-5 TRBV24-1 CATSDPTRRQETQYF TGTGCCACCAGTGACCCGACTAGAAGACAAGAGACCCAGTACTTC
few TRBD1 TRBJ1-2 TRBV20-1 CSATGTGDGYTF TGCAGTGCTACCGGGACAGGGGACGGCTACACCTTC
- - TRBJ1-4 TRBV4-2 CASSQEGGRSNEKLFF TGTGCCAGCAGCCAAGAGGGGGGGAGGTCTAATGAAAAACTGTTTTTT
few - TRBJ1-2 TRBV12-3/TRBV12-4 CASSVRPQGFGGYTF TGTGCCAGCAGCGTAAGGCCCCAGGGATTCGGGGGCTACACCTTC
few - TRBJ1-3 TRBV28 CASSSRVTGNTIYF TGTGCCAGCAGTTCGAGGGTAACTGGAAACACCATATATTTT
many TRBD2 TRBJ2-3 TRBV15 CATSTRGGGLGYTQYF TGTGCCACCAGCACCCGAGGCGGGGGACTTGGATATACGCAGTATTTT
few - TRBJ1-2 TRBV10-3 CAISESGGTAFAF TGTGCCATCAGTGAGTCGGGCGGTACGGCCTTCGCCTTC
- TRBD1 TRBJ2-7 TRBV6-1 CASRHRQGPYEQYF TGTGCCAGCAGACACCGACAGGGGCCCTACGAGCAGTACTTC